The 11 T cell receptor beta chains presented below share a single source sample, sequenced in a study of blood T cell repertoires in COVID-19. Data came from immunoSEQ multiplex PCR; TCRdb stores just in-frame clones and leaves some out. The sample holds 270,000 or so clones, 84% seen once. The sample consisted of peripheral blood. These receptors all stem from a human donor in a cohort sampled during active COVID-19.

This clone was recorded a few times. The chain links TRBV4-3 to TRBJ1-4; no clear D. Germline values: CDR1 LGHNA, CDR2 YSLEER. The V end lost 2 bases, the J end lost 3 bases, and 10 bases lay between the germline ends. This CDR3 comprises 15 residues. In DNA form, the CDR3 reads TGCGCCAGCAGCCAATCAGGCACGGCTAATGAAAAACTGTTTTTT. It yields the protein CASSQSGTANEKLFF.

The genes are TRBV18 and TRBJ2-7; 8 bases are shared with TRBD2. This CDR3 is 15 amino acids long. Trimming took 8 bases from V and 5 from J; bases not matched to a gene: 14. Germline V gene sequence: CDR1 KGHSH, CDR2 LQKENI. This CDR3 is CASLRVPGGPNEQYF. The CDR3 DNA is TGTGCCAGCCTGCGGGTTCCGGGGGGGCCTAACGAGCAGTACTTC. Supplemented by reference TRBV18 and TRBJ2-7, the full variable domain reads NAGVMQNPRHLVRRRGQEARLRCSPMKGHSHVYWYRQLPEEGLKFMVYLQKENIIDESGMPKERFSAEFPKEGPSILRIQQVVRGDSAAYFCASLRVPGGPNEQYFGPGTRLTVT.

The genes are TRBV4-3 and TRBJ1-6; D not certain. The CDR3 spans 17 residues. Trimming removed 1 base from V and 5 bases from J, with 15 bases in between. CDR1 and CDR2 (germline): LGHNA, YSLEER. CDR3 sequence: CASSQAAFITNNSPLHF. Here the CDR3 DNA reads TGCGCCAGCAGCCAAGCAGCGTTCATTACCAATAATTCACCCCTCCACTTT.

V and J are TRBV27 and TRBJ2-2, with D possibly being TRBD1 (6 bases). The CDR3 has 15 residues. CDR1 is MNHEY, CDR2 SMNVEV, per germline (reference sequence). V was cut by 5 bases and J by 2 bases, with 12 bases left in between. The CDR3 reads CASSTRQANTGELFF. DNA of the CDR3: TGTGCCAGCAGTACCCGACAGGCTAACACCGGGGAGCTGTTTTTT.

This clone has a count of ten or more. The rearrangement links TRBV2 to TRBJ1-6; D is ambiguous. Trimming pared 3 bases from V and 0 bases from J, leaving 9 bases between. Germline CDR1 SNHLY, CDR2 FYNNEI. This CDR3 has 16 residues. This chain's CDR3 is CASSDGGFSYNSPLHF. The CDR3 bases are TGTGCCAGCAGTGACGGCGGATTCTCCTATAATTCACCCCTCCACTTT. The whole variable domain, remainder taken from reference TRBV2 and TRBJ1-6, is EPEVTQTPSHQVTQMGQEVILRCVPISNHLYFYWYRQILGQKVEFLVSFYNNEISEKSEIFDDQFSVERPDGSNFTLKIRSTKLEDSAMYFCASSDGGFSYNSPLHFGNGTRLTVT.

This clone has just one count. CDR3 loop: CASSPRLAGVVETQYF. The CDR3 DNA reads TGTGCCAGCAGCCCCCGACTAGCGGGAGTTGTGGAGACCCAGTACTTC. The chain joins TRBV13 to TRBJ2-5; 12 bases are a match to TRBD2. The J segment lost 5 bases and the V segment lost 5 bases, leaving 9 bases of the junction unmatched. CDR1 is PRHDT and CDR2 is FYEKMQ in the germline V gene (reference sequence). The CDR3 loop spans 16 amino acids. Using reference TRBV13 and TRBJ2-5 for the parts outside the CDR3, the full variable domain is AAGVIQSPRHLIKEKRETATLKCYPIPRHDTVYWYQQGPGQDPQFLISFYEKMQSDKGSIPDRFSAQQFSDYHSELNMSSLELGDSALYFCASSPRLAGVVETQYFGPGTRLLVL.

The genes are TRBV6-5 and TRBJ1-5; a possible D gene is TRBD1 (6 bases). Germline V CDR1 and CDR2: MNHEY, SVGAGI. Trimming took 2 bases from V and 4 from J, leaving 6 bases between them. This CDR3 has 13 residues. This chain's CDR3 is CASSYGQNQPQHF. For the CDR3, the DNA is TGTGCCAGCAGTTACGGACAGAATCAGCCCCAGCATTTT.

CDR3 nucleotides: TGTGCCAGCTCACCGTGGAGGACAGGGGGCGCGGAGACCCAGTACTTC. This gives the protein CASSPWRTGGAETQYF. This chain joins TRBV18 and TRBJ2-5, with 11 bases matching TRBD1. The germline V gene has CDR1 KGHSH and CDR2 LQKENI. The J segment lost 5 bases and the V segment lost 3 bases, leaving 8 bases of the junction unmatched. The CDR3 extends over 16 amino acids.

The rearrangement uses TRBV6-5 and TRBJ2-3, with D possibly being TRBD2 (5 bases). Germline lookup yields CDR1 MNHEY and CDR2 SVGAGI. Trimming shortened V by 8 bases and J by 2 bases, and 8 bases separated the two germline ends. The CDR3 contains 12 residues. In nucleotides, the CDR3 is TGTGCCAGCCAGAGGGACACAGATACGCAGTATTTT. Its protein is CASQRDTDTQYF.

The chain has TRBV21-1 and TRBJ2-7; no check of the table's D call, TRBD2, against the DNA was made. TRBV21-1 represents a pseudogene. The CDR3 sequence is 15 residues long. The CDR3, as DNA: TGTGCCAGCATCACTCAGGGAACGGACTACTACGAGCAGTACTTC. This sequence encodes CASITQGTDYYEQYF.

Only a few counts were recorded for this clone. This sequence joins TRBV19 and TRBJ2-1; TRBD2 aligns across 10 bases. Germline CDR1 and CDR2: LNHDA and SQIVND (reference sequence). The CDR3 runs 15 residues. V dropped 7 bases and J dropped 4; count of bases not matched to a gene: 7. CDR3 in DNA: TGTGCCAGTATTAGGACTAGCGGAACATACAATGAGCAGTTCTTC. Amino acids: CASIRTSGTYNEQFF. The full variable domain, with the rest looked up from reference TRBV19 and TRBJ2-1, is DGGITQSPKYLFRKEGQNVTLSCEQNLNHDAMYWYRQDPGQGLRLIYYSQIVNDFQKGDIAEGYSVSREKKESFPLTVTSAQKNPTAFYLCASIRTSGTYNEQFFGPGTRLTVL.